The entry below describes one T cell receptor beta chain. The data were obtained in a study of blood T cell repertoires in COVID-19. Across the whole study: The study drew acute and convalescent COVID-19 samples from the United States, Italy and Spain. PBMCs, B-cell-depleted T cells, or T cells were the source of the cDNA or gDNA that made up the material.

Authors' data handling: Amplification of reference gene primers provided the estimated nucleated cell counts. TCRdb's table, derived via immunoSEQ multiplex PCR, lists solely in-frame clones and lacks some. Clonal size and the V and J genes are those of that table, whereas D and trimming came from the DNA. The data hold roughly 410,000 clones, with roughly 90% observed a single time. V dropped 6 bases and J dropped 7 bases, with 9 bases sitting between them. This CDR3 is built from 11 residues. The germline V gene encodes CDR1 LGHNA and CDR2 YNFKEQ. This TCR was sampled from a middle-aged man with acute or convalescent COVID-19. Specimen: peripheral blood. The chain has TRBV4-2 and TRBJ1-2, with D unclear. CDR3 region: CASSTRVGYTF. As DNA, the CDR3 is TGTGCCAGCAGTACTAGGGTTGGCTACACCTTC.